This TCR beta chain was sequenced during a study of blood T cells in healthy people across ages. Study-level points and caveats: When one million T cells were used, diversity estimates were thought to be underestimates.

Germline CDR1 MNHNY, CDR2 SVGAGI (reference sequence). This CDR3 spans 11 amino acids. V dropped 4 bases and J dropped 10 bases, with 9 bases sitting between them. Then a second PCR, running about 6 to 11 cycles, was carried out with a sample-barcoded 5' primer and a J-beta primer mix. A template-switch adaptor containing 12 random nucleotides labeled each cDNA molecule. TCRdb re-called the 5' RACE reads with MiXCR, one entry per CDR3 protein. This table has some 1,800,000 distinct CDR3 sequences, roughly two fifths appearing once. On this clonotype: Its specificity is not known.

This TCR derives from a human donor in good health. J is TRBJ2-3 and V is TRBV6-6; the D gene is possibly TRBD1 (6 bases). Input material: blood. This chain's CDR3 is CASSWTESQYF. The CDR3 bases are TGTGCCAGCAGTTGGACAGAATCGCAGTATTTT.